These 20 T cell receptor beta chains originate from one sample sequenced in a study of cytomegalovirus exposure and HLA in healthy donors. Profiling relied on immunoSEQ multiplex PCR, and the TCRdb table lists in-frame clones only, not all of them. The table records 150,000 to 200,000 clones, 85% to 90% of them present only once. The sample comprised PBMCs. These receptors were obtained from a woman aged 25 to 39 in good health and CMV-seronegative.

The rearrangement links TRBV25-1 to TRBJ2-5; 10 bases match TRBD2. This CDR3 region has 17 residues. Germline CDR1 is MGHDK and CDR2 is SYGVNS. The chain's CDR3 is CACSNFRLAGVRETQYF. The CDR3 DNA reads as TGTGCTTGTAGTAACTTTCGCCTAGCGGGAGTGAGAGAGACCCAGTACTTC.

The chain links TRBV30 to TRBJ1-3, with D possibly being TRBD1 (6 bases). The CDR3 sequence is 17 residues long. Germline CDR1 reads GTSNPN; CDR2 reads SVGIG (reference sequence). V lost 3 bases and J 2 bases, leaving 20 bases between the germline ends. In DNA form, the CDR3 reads TGTGCCTGGAGCGGGGAGGCTAACAGGGTAACTGGAAACACCATATATTTT. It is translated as CAWSGEANRVTGNTIYF.

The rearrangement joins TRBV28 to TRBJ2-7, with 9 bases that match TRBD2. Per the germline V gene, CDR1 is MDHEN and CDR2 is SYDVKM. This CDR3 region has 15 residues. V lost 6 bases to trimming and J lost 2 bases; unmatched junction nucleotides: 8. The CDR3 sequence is CASSQTSGPAYEQYF. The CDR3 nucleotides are TGTGCCAGCAGCCAAACTAGCGGGCCTGCCTACGAGCAGTACTTC.

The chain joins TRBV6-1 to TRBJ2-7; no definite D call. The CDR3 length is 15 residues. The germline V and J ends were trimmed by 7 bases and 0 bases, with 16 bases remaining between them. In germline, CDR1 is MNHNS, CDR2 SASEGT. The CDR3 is CASKTYRGSSYEQYF. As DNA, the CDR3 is TGTGCCAGCAAAACTTACCGCGGAAGCTCCTACGAGCAGTACTTC.

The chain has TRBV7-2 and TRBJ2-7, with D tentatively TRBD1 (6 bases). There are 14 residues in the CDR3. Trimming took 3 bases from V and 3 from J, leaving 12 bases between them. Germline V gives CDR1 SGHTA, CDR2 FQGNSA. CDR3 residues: CASSFTGTHYEQYF. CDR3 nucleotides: TGTGCCAGCAGCTTCACCGGGACACACTACGAGCAGTACTTC.

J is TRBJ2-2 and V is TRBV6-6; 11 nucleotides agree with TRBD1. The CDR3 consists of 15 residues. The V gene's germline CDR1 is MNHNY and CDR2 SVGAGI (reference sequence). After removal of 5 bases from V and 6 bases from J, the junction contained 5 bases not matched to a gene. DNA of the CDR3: TGTGCCAGCAGTACCGGGACAGGGGGACCCGGGGAGCTGTTTTTT. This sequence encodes CASSTGTGGPGELFF.

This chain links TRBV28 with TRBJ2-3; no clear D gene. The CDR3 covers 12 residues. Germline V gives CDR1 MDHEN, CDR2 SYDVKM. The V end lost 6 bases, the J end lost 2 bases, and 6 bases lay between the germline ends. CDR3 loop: CASRTHTDTQYF. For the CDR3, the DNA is TGTGCCAGCAGGACCCACACAGATACGCAGTATTTT.

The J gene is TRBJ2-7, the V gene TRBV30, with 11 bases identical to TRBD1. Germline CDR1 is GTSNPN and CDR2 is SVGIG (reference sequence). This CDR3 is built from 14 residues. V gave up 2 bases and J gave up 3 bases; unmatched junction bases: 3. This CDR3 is CAWSSGTGGYEQYF. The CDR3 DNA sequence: TGTGCCTGGAGTTCCGGGACAGGGGGCTACGAGCAGTACTTC.

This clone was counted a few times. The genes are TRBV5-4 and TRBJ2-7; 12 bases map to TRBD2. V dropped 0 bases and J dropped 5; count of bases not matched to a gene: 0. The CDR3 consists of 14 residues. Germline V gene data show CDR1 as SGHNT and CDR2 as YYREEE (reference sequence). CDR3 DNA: TGTGCCAGCAGCTTGGGGACTAGCGGGAACGAGCAGTACTTC. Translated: CASSLGTSGNEQYF.

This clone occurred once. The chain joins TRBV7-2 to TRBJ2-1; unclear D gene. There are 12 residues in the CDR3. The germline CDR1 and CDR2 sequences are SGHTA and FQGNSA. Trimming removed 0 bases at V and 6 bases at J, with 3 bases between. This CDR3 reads CASSLAANEQFF. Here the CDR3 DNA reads TGTGCCAGCAGCTTAGCGGCCAATGAGCAGTTCTTC.

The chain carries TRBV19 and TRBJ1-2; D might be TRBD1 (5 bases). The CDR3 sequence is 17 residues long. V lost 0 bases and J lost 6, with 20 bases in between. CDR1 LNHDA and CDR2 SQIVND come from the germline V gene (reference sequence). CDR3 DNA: TGTGCCAGTAGTATAGATTTCGGCGTAAGGGGAGGCCATGGCTACACCTTC. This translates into CASSIDFGVRGGHGYTF.

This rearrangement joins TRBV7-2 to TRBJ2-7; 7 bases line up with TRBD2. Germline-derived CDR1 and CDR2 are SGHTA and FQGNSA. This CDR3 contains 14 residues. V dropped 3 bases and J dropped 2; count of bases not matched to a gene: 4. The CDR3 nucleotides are TGTGCCAGCAGCTTGGGGGGGGGACCCTACGAGCAGTACTTC. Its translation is CASSLGGGPYEQYF.

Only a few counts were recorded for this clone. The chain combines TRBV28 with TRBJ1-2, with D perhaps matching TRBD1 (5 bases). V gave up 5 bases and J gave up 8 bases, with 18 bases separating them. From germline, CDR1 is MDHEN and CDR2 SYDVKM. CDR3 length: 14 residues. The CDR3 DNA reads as TGTGCCAGCAGTCCCCGGGACGGATTAGGGGGCTACACCTTC. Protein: CASSPRDGLGGYTF.

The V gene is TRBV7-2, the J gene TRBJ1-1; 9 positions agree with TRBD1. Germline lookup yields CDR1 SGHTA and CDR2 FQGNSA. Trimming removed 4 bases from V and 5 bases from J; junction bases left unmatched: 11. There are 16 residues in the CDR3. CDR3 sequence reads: CASSSRTGVGLTEAFF. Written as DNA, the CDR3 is TGTGCCAGCAGCTCGCGGACAGGGGTTGGTTTGACTGAAGCTTTCTTT. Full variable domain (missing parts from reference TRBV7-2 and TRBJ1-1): GAGVSQSPSNKVTEKGKDVELRCDPISGHTALYWYRQSLGQGLEFLIYFQGNSAPDKSGLPSDRFSAERTGGSVSTLTIQRTQQEDSAVYLCASSSRTGVGLTEAFFGQGTRLTVV.

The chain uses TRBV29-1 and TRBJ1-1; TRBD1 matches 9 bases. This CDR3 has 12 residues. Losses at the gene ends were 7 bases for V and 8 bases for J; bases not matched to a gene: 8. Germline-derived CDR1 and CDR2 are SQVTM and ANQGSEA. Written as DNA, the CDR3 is TGCAGCGCTCCGGGACAGGGCCCCGAAGCTTTCTTT. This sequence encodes CSAPGQGPEAFF.

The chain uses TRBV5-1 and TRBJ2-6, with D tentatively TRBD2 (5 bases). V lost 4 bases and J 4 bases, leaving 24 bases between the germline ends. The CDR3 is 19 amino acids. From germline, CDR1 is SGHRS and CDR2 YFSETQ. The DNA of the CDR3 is TGCGCCAGCAGCCCACTAGGAGGACCCGGTGACTCCGGGGCCAACGTCCTGACTTTC. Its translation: CASSPLGGPGDSGANVLTF.

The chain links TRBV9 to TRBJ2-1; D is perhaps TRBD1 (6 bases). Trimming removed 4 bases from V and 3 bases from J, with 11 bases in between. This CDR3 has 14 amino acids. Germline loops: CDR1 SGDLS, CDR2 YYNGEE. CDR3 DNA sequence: TGTGCCAGCAGCTCCGGGACAATCTACAATGAGCAGTTCTTC. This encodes CASSSGTIYNEQFF.

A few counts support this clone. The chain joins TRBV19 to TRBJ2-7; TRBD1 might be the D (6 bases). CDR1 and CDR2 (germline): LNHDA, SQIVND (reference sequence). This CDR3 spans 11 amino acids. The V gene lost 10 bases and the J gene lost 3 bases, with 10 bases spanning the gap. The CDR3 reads CATSGDYEQYF. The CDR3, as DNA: TGTGCCACCTCAGGGGACTACGAGCAGTACTTC.

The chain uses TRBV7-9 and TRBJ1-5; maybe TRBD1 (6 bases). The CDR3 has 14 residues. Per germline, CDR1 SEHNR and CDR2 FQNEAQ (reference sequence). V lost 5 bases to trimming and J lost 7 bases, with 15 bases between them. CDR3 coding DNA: TGTGCCAGCAGCCCCTCAGGGGCAGGGCAGCCCCAGCATTTT. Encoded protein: CASSPSGAGQPQHF.

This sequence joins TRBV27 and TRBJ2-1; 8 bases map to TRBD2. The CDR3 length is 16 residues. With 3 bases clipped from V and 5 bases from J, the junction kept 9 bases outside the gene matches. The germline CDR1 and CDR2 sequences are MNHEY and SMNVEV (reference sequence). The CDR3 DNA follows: TGTGCCAGCAGTTTCCAGAAACGGGGGGGACACAATGAGCAGTTCTTC. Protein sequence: CASSFQKRGGHNEQFF.